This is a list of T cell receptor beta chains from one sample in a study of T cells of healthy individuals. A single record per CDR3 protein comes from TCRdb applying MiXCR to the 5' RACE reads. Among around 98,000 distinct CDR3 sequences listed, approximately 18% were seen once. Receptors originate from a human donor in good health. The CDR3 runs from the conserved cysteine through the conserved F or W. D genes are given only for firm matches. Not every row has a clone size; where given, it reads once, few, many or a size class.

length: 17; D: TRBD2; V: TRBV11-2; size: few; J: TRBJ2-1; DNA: TGTGCCAGCACCCCACCAGCTAGCGGGAGGAGCTACAATGAGCAGTTCTTC; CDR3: CASTPPASGRSYNEQFF
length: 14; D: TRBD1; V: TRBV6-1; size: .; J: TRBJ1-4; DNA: TGTGCCAGCAGTGGGGGACAGGGAAACGAAAAACTGTTTTTT; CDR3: CASSGGQGNEKLFF
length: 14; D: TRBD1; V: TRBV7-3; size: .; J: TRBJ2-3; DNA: TGTGCCAGCAGCTGGGACAGCAACACAGATACGCAGTATTTT; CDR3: CASSWDSNTDTQYF
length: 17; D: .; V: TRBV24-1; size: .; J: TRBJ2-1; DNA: TGTGCCACCAGTGATTTCGCCGGGACTGGAGGTTACAATGAGCAGTTCTTC; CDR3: CATSDFAGTGGYNEQFF
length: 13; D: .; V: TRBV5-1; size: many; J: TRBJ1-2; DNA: TGCGCCAGCAGCTTAGGGGAGACCTCCGGCTACACCTTC; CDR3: CASSLGETSGYTF
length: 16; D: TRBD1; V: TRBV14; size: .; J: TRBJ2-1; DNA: TGTGCCAGCAGCCCTCCGGGACAGTTCCTTTACAATGAGCAGTTCTTC; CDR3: CASSPPGQFLYNEQFF
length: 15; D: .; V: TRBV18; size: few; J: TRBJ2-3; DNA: TGTGCCAGCTCACCACCAAACAGGATCACAGATACGCAGTATTTT; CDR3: CASSPPNRITDTQYF
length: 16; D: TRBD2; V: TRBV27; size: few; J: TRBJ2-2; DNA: TGTGCCAGCAAAAGGCTAGCGGGAGAAAACACCGGGGAGCTGTTTTTT; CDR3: CASKRLAGENTGELFF
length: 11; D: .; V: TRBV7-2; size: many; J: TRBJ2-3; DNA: TGTGCCAGCAGCTCTTTGGGGACGCAGTATTTT; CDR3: CASSSLGTQYF
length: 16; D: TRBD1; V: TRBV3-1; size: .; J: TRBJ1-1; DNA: TGTGCCAGCAGCATGACAGGGGTTGGGATACTTACTGAAGCTTTCTTT; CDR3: CASSMTGVGILTEAFF
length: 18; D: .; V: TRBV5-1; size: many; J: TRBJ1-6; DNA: TGCGCCAGCAGCTTGACTCCCGGAGGAGGGGCGGCGAATTCACCCCTCCACTTT; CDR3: CASSLTPGGGAANSPLHF
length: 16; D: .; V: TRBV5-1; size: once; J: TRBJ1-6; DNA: TGCGCCAGCAGCACAACCGGGACGATTAGAAATTCACCCCTCCACTTT; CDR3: CASSTTGTIRNSPLHF
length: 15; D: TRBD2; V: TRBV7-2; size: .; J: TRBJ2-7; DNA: TGTGCCAGCAGCCTAAGGGCTAGCGGGTCCTACGAGCAGTACTTC; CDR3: CASSLRASGSYEQYF
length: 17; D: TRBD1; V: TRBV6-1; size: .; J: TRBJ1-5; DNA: TGTGCCAGCAGTAGGGACAGGGGTTACTATAGCAATCAGCCCCAGCATTTT; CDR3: CASSRDRGYYSNQPQHF
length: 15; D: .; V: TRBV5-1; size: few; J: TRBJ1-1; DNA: TGCGCCAGCAGCTTGGCCGCGGGGAAATGGACTGAAGCTTTCTTT; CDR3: CASSLAAGKWTEAFF
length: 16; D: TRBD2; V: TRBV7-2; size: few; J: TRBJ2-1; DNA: TGTGCCAGCAGCCAAGGACTAGCGGGGGACTACAATGAGCAGTTCTTC; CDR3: CASSQGLAGDYNEQFF
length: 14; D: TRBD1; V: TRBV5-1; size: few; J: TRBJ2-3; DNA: TGCGCCAGCAGAACTACAGGGGACACAGATACGCAGTATTTT; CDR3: CASRTTGDTDTQYF
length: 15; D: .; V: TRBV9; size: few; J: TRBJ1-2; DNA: TGTGCCAGCAGCGTAGATCAGGTGGATTTCGATGGCTACACCTTC; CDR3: CASSVDQVDFDGYTF
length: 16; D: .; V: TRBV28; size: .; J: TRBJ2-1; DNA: TGTGCCAGCAGTTTTGACCGGCCGGGGCGTGCAAGTGAGCAGTTCTTC; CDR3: CASSFDRPGRASEQFF
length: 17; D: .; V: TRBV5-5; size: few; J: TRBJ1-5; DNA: TGTGCCAGCAGCTTGGGAACAGGAGCCTATAGCAATCAGCCCCAGCATTTT; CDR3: CASSLGTGAYSNQPQHF
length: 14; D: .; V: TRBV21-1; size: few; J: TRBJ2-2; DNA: TGTGCCAGCAGCAAAGGTGGAAAGGGCGGGGAGCTGTTTTTT; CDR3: CASSKGGKGGELFF
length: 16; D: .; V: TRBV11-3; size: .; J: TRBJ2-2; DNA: TGTGCCAGCAGCTTAGGGGGAACGACCCCAACCGGGGAGCTGTTTTTT; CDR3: CASSLGGTTPTGELFF
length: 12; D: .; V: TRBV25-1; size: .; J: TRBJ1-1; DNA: TGTGCCAGCAGTGAGGGCGCGGGTGAAGCTTTCTTT; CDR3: CASSEGAGEAFF
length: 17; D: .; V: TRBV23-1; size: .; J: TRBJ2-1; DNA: TGCGCCAGCAGTCAATTGGTCGGCCTGAGCAACCACAATGAGCAGTTCTTC; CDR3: CASSQLVGLSNHNEQFF
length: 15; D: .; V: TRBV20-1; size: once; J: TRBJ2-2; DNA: TGCAGTGCTAGAAGGGGGGAGGGTGTCACTGGGGAGCTGTTTTTT; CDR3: CSARRGEGVTGELFF
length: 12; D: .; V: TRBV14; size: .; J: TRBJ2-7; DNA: TGTGCCAGCAGCCAAGGTCACTACGAGCAGTACTTC; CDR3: CASSQGHYEQYF
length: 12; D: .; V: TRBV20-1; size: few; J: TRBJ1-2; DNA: TGCAGTGCTAGGGACAGTTTCCATGGCTACACCTTC; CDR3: CSARDSFHGYTF
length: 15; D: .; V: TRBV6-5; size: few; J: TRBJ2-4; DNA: TGTGCCAGCAGTACAGCGGCGGTAGCCAAAAACATTCAGTACTTC; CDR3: CASSTAAVAKNIQYF
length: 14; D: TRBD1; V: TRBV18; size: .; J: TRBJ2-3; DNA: TGTGCCAGCTCACCTACAGGGGCGGCAGATACGCAGTATTTT; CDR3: CASSPTGAADTQYF
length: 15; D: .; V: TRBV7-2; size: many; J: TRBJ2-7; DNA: TGTGCCAGCAGCTTAGGAAAGGCAGACTACTACGAGCAGTACTTC; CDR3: CASSLGKADYYEQYF
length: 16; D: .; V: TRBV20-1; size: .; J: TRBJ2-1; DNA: TGCAGTGCAAGCCTAGGCGCGTCGGGCCCCTACAATGAGCAGTTCTTC; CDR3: CSASLGASGPYNEQFF
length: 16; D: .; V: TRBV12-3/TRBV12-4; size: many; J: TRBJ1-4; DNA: TGTGCCAGCAGCCCAGGGTTTGGTGCAACTAATGAAAAACTGTTTTTT; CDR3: CASSPGFGATNEKLFF
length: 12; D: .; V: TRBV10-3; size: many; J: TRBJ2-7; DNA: TGTGCCATCAGCGCGTCGTTACGCGAGCAGTACTTC; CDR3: CAISASLREQYF
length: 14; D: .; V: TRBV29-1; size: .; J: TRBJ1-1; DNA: TGCAGCGTTGGCTTACGCAGGGTCGGAACTGAAGCTTTCTTT; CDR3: CSVGLRRVGTEAFF
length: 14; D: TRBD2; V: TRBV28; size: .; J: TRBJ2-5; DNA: TGTGCCAGCAGCTCAGCGGGGGGGGGAGAGACCCAGTACTTC; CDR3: CASSSAGGGETQYF
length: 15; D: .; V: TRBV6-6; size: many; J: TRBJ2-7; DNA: TGTGCCAGCAGCCAAACCACGGCTCCCGGGTACGAGCAGTACTTC; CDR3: CASSQTTAPGYEQYF
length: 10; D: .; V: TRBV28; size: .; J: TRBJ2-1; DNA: TGTGCCAGCAGTCGGGTCGAGCAGTTCTTC; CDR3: CASSRVEQFF
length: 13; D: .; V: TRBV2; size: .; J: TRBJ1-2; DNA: TGTGCCAGCACCAGAGACACGGGGTTTGTCTACACCTTC; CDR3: CASTRDTGFVYTF
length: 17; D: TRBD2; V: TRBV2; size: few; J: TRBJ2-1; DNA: TGTGCCAGCAGTGAAGGGCTAGCGGGAGCCCCCTACAATGAGCAGTTCTTC; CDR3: CASSEGLAGAPYNEQFF
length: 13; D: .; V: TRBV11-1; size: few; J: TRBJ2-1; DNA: TGTGCCACCGGGATCCGCTCCTACAATGAGCAGTTCTTC; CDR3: CATGIRSYNEQFF
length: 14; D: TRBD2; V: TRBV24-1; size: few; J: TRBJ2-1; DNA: TGTGCCACCAGTGTAAGCGGGAGTTCGTCTGAGCAGTTCTTC; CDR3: CATSVSGSSSEQFF
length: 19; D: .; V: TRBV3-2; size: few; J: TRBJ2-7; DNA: TGTGCCAGCAGCCAAGCGCCCCGTCCTCCCAAGGGGTGGGACTACGAGCAGTACTTC; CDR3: CASSQAPRPPKGWDYEQYF
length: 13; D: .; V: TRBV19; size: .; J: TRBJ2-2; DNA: TGTGCGATACGGGCGAAAAACACCGGGGAGCTGTTTTTT; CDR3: CAIRAKNTGELFF
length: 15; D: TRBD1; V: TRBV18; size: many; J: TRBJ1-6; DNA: TGTGCCAGCTCGACGACAGGGGTGAACAATTCACCCCTCCACTTT; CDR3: CASSTTGVNNSPLHF
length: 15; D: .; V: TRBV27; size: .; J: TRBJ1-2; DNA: TGTGCCAGCGCAGCCCGACGCGATAGAGTCTATGGCTACACCTTC; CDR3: CASAARRDRVYGYTF
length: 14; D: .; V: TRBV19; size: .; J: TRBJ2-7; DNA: TGTGCCAGTAGTCTGGGACGGGCTTGGAGGGAGCAGTACTTC; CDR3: CASSLGRAWREQYF
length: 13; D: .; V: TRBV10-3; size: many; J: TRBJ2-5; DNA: TGTGCCATCAGTGAGAGGGGGCAAGAGACCCAGTACTTC; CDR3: CAISERGQETQYF
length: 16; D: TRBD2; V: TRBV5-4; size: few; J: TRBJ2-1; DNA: TGTGCCAGCAGCTTATGGCCTAGCGGGAGAAATAATGAGCAGTTCTTC; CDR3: CASSLWPSGRNNEQFF
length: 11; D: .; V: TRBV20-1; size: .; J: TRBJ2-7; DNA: TGCAGTGCTAAGTCCCTCCACGAGCAGTACTTC; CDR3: CSAKSLHEQYF
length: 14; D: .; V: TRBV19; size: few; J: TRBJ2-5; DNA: TGTGCCAGTAGTTCCCGACAAGTCCAAGAGACCCAGTACTTC; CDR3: CASSSRQVQETQYF
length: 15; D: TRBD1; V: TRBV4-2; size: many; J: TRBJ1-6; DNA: TGTGCCAGCAGCGAAGGACAGGGGGCTTATTCACCCCTCCACTTT; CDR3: CASSEGQGAYSPLHF
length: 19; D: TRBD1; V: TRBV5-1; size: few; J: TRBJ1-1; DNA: TGCGCCAGCAGTCGGGGTCCGGGACAGGGCTCCGATTTGAACACTGAAGCTTTCTTT; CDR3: CASSRGPGQGSDLNTEAFF
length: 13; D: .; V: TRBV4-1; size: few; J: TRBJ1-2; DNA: TGCGCCAGCAGCCAAGCCCCGGGGGTGGGCTACACCTTC; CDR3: CASSQAPGVGYTF
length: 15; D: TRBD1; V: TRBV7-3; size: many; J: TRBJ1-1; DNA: TGTGCCAGCAGCTTTAAGACAGGGGGGTGCACTGAAGCTTTCTTT; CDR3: CASSFKTGGCTEAFF
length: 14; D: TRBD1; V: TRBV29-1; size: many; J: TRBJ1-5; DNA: TGCAGCGTTCAACAGGGGAACAGCAATCAGCCCCAGCATTTT; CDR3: CSVQQGNSNQPQHF